The 20 T cell receptor beta chains below come from one sample, sequenced in a study of blood T cell repertoires in COVID-19. Libraries were prepared by immunoSEQ multiplex PCR; TCRdb keeps only in-frame clonotypes and omits some of them. The table records tens of thousands of clones, about 85% of them present only once. The sample was peripheral blood. The receptor set was obtained from a human donor in a cohort sampled during active COVID-19.

In DNA form, the CDR3 reads TGTGCCAGCCGGTTCGGGCTAGCGGCTACCAAAAACATTCAGTACTTC. Residues: CASRFGLAATKNIQYF. V and J are TRBV2 and TRBJ2-4; TRBD2 matches 7 bases. Per germline, CDR1 SNHLY and CDR2 FYNNEI. V lost 8 bases, J lost 2 bases, and 12 bases stayed unmatched. This CDR3 comprises 16 residues.

The chain employs TRBV27 and TRBJ2-7; D remains ambiguous. Germline assignment: CDR1 MNHEY and CDR2 SMNVEV (reference sequence). Deletions cut 6 bases from V and 4 bases from J, with 10 bases between. CDR3 length equals 12 residues. The CDR3 nucleotides read TGTGCCAGCAGCTATACTCCGTACGAGCAGTACTTC. Residues: CASSYTPYEQYF.

This clone was recorded a few times. The rearrangement joins TRBV5-1 to TRBJ1-2, with D uncertain. Trimming stripped 5 bases from V and 3 bases from J, with 8 bases between. Germline V gene data show CDR1 as SGHRS and CDR2 as YFSETQ. The CDR3 contains 12 residues. The DNA for the CDR3 is TGCGCCAGCAGGGAGACGGACTATGGCTACACCTTC. This encodes CASRETDYGYTF.

This chain's CDR3 is CASRLGQGNNEQFF. Written as DNA, the CDR3 is TGTGCCAGCAGGTTGGGACAGGGTAACAATGAGCAGTTCTTC. This sequence joins TRBV6-5 and TRBJ2-1; 9 positions agree with TRBD1. This CDR3 is 14 amino acids long. Germline V gene data show CDR1 as MNHEY and CDR2 as SVGAGI. The V and J ends lost 6 bases and 5 bases, in that order; junction bases with no gene match: 5.

The rearrangement links TRBV2 to TRBJ2-7; TRBD2 agrees at 8 bases. Germline CDR1 SNHLY, CDR2 FYNNEI. This CDR3 region has 14 residues. V trimming: 7 bases; J trimming: 1 base; junction bases outside the gene matches: 6. The CDR3, as DNA: TGTGCCAGCATGGAGCGGGAGAGTTCCTACGAGCAGTACTTC. Protein: CASMERESSYEQYF. Filled out from reference TRBV2 and TRBJ2-7, the complete variable domain reads EPEVTQTPSHQVTQMGQEVILRCVPISNHLYFYWYRQILGQKVEFLVSFYNNEISEKSEIFDDQFSVERPDGSNFTLKIRSTKLEDSAMYFCASMERESSYEQYFGPGTRLTVT.

This sequence joins TRBV5-4 and TRBJ2-7; tentative D call: TRBD2 (6 bases). V shed 4 bases and J shed 6 bases, with 20 bases lying between them. This CDR3 contains 15 residues. CDR1 SGHNT and CDR2 YYREEE come from the germline V gene (reference sequence). The DNA for the CDR3 is TGTGCCAGCAGCGCCCCCTCGACTAGACCAGGCGAGCAGTACTTC. Translated: CASSAPSTRPGEQYF.

The gene calls are TRBV5-6 and TRBJ2-1; D is perhaps TRBD2 (6 bases). CDR3 length: 15 amino acids. Germline values: CDR1 SGHDT, CDR2 YYEEEE. Trimming stripped 6 bases from V and 0 bases from J, with 13 bases between. As DNA, the CDR3 is TGTGCCAGCACCCGGGGGTGGGGCTCCTACAATGAGCAGTTCTTC. As protein: CASTRGWGSYNEQFF.

V and J are TRBV3-1 (or the pseudogene TRBV3-2) and TRBJ2-6; D gene uncertain. The V gene lost 3 bases and the J gene lost 1 base, with 4 bases spanning the gap. The V gene's germline CDR1 is LGHDT and CDR2 YNNKEL (reference sequence). The CDR3 length is 14 residues. CDR3 bases: TGTGCCAGCAGCCACAGGTCTGGGGCCAACGTCCTGACTTTC. It translates to CASSHRSGANVLTF.

V usage is TRBV6-6 and J usage is TRBJ1-5; 7 bases are a match to TRBD1. From germline, CDR1 is MNHNY and CDR2 SVGAGI (reference sequence). This CDR3 region has 15 residues. The V and J ends lost 1 base and 6 bases, in that order; junction bases with no gene match: 6. The CDR3: CASSYLNRGGQPQHF. The CDR3 DNA is TGTGCCAGCAGTTACTTAAACAGGGGAGGTCAGCCCCAGCATTTT.

This clone was observed a few times. The chain has TRBV5-4 and TRBJ1-2; 9 bases are shared with TRBD1. Germline lookup yields CDR1 SGHNT and CDR2 YYREEE (reference sequence). The CDR3 is made up of 14 amino acids. Trimming at V came to 1 base and at J to 7 bases, leaving 5 bases not matched to a gene. CDR3 bases: TGTGCCAGCAGCTTGAGGGACAGGGAGGGTGGCTACACCTTC. Translation gives CASSLRDREGGYTF.

This clone was seen a handful of times. This chain uses TRBV25-1 with TRBJ1-1; D remains ambiguous. Per the germline V gene, CDR1 is MGHDK and CDR2 is SYGVNS. The CDR3 consists of 11 residues. V dropped 5 bases and J dropped 5 bases, with 6 bases sitting between them. This CDR3 is CASSQVTEAFF. CDR3 in DNA: TGTGCCAGCAGTCAGGTAACTGAAGCTTTCTTT.

The chain uses TRBV4-2 and TRBJ1-6; TRBD1 is a possible D gene (6 bases). The germline V gene encodes CDR1 LGHNA and CDR2 YNFKEQ. There are 15 residues in the CDR3. Trimming shortened V by 4 bases and J by 10 bases, and 17 bases separated the two germline ends. This CDR3 reads CASSLSAGGLSPLHF. CDR3 nucleotide sequence: TGTGCCAGCAGCCTCTCGGCGGGGGGCCTCTCACCCCTCCACTTT.

The chain couples TRBV7-8 to TRBJ1-6; TRBD1 is a possible D gene (5 bases). Between the trimmed V and J ends, which lost 5 bases and 3 bases, there was a span of 11 bases. The CDR3 consists of 15 residues. In germline, CDR1 is SGHVS, CDR2 FQNEAQ. The CDR3 reads CASSPTENYNSPLHF. CDR3 sequence (DNA): TGTGCCAGCAGCCCGACAGAAAACTATAATTCACCCCTCCACTTT.

The chain links TRBV19 to TRBJ1-1; D is unresolved. This CDR3 region has 14 residues. V lost 1 base to trimming and J lost 0 bases, with 6 bases between them. Germline V gene sequence: CDR1 LNHDA, CDR2 SQIVND (reference sequence). CDR3 region: CASSIGQLNTEAFF. The CDR3 DNA reads as TGTGCCAGTAGTATAGGTCAGTTGAACACTGAAGCTTTCTTT. Full variable domain (outside the CDR3, taken from reference TRBV19 and TRBJ1-1): DGGITQSPKYLFRKEGQNVTLSCEQNLNHDAMYWYRQDPGQGLRLIYYSQIVNDFQKGDIAEGYSVSREKKESFPLTVTSAQKNPTAFYLCASSIGQLNTEAFFGQGTRLTVV.

This clone was found once. The CDR3 DNA reads as TGTGCCAGTAGGATTCAAGGGGACACCGGGGAGCTGTTTTTT. As protein: CASRIQGDTGELFF. This chain links TRBV19 with TRBJ2-2, with TRBD1 as a possible D gene (5 bases). This CDR3 spans 14 amino acids. In germline, CDR1 is LNHDA, CDR2 SQIVND (reference sequence). V lost 6 bases to trimming and J lost 3 bases, with 11 bases between them. Full variable domain (remainder filled in from reference TRBV19 and TRBJ2-2): DGGITQSPKYLFRKEGQNVTLSCEQNLNHDAMYWYRQDPGQGLRLIYYSQIVNDFQKGDIAEGYSVSREKKESFPLTVTSAQKNPTAFYLCASRIQGDTGELFFGEGSRLTVL.

The J gene is TRBJ2-3, the V gene TRBV5-1; 8 bases map to TRBD2. This CDR3 has 15 amino acids. Germline V gene sequence: CDR1 SGHRS, CDR2 YFSETQ. With 4 bases clipped from V and 2 bases from J, the junction kept 6 bases outside the gene matches. Here the CDR3 reads CASSIVAGITDTQYF. The CDR3 DNA follows: TGCGCCAGCAGCATCGTAGCGGGAATCACAGATACGCAGTATTTT.

J is TRBJ2-2 and V is TRBV28; weak D call: TRBD2 (5 bases). The CDR3 sequence is 13 residues long. Trimming took off 8 bases at V and 5 bases at J, with 12 bases between the two ends. Per the germline V gene, CDR1 is MDHEN and CDR2 is SYDVKM. The chain's CDR3 is CASAPGWTGELFF. DNA for the CDR3: TGTGCCAGCGCCCCGGGATGGACCGGGGAGCTGTTTTTT.

The rearrangement joins TRBV7-9 to TRBJ2-7, with D possibly matching TRBD1 (6 bases). The CDR3 consists of 15 residues. Germline CDR1 is SEHNR and CDR2 is FQNEAQ (reference sequence). Between the trimmed V and J ends, which lost 2 bases and 6 bases, there was a span of 17 bases. CDR3 amino acids: CASSLTGQGVGEQYF. The CDR3, as DNA: TGTGCCAGCAGCTTAACAGGGCAGGGAGTGGGCGAGCAGTACTTC.

The genes are TRBV20-1 and TRBJ1-1; a possible D gene is TRBD1 (5 bases). Germline CDR1 is DFQATT and CDR2 is SNEGSKA (reference sequence). The CDR3 consists of 11 residues. V shed 4 bases and J shed 7 bases, with 10 bases lying between them. CDR3 sequence (DNA): TGCAGTGCTATACGACAGAATGAAGCTTTCTTT. It codes for CSAIRQNEAFF.

A single count supports this clone. The chain couples TRBV6-6 to TRBJ1-1, with D unclear. Trimming took off 6 bases at V and 1 base at J, with 18 bases between the two ends. The CDR3 contains 16 residues. Per the germline V gene, CDR1 is MNHNY and CDR2 is SVGAGI (reference sequence). The CDR3 spells CASSSLAPGKNTEAFF. CDR3 in DNA: TGTGCCAGCAGCTCTCTCGCGCCCGGGAAGAACACTGAAGCTTTCTTT.